The rows below give T cell receptor beta chains drawn from one sample of a study of T cells in Graves' hyperthyroidism and ophthalmopathy. One entry per CDR3 protein results from TCRdb running MiXCR on the multiplex PCR reads. In the table there are about 350,000 distinct CDR3 sequences, about 20% of which are singletons. Sequenced input: blood. These receptors originate from a woman between 18 and 29 years old with Graves' hyperthyroidism. Both conserved end residues are part of each CDR3. The D gene is left open where the match is weak. The size entry is marked missing in some rows and otherwise reads once, few, many or a size class.

clone_size j_call d_call v_call cdr3_aa cdr3_nt
many TRBJ1-5 NA TRBV6-1 CASSEYRNRNQPQHF TGTGCCAGCAGTGAATATCGGAACAGGAATCAGCCCCAGCATTTT
many TRBJ2-7 TRBD1 TRBV11-2 CASSWGQGARSYEQYF TGTGCCAGCAGCTGGGGACAGGGGGCTCGGTCCTACGAGCAGTACTTC
many TRBJ1-2 NA TRBV5-1 CASSDSHLNYGYTF TGCGCCAGCAGCGACAGCCACCTAAACTATGGCTACACCTTC
many TRBJ2-7 NA TRBV20-1 CSARGSGNYEQYF TGCAGTGCTAGAGGGTCAGGGAACTACGAGCAGTACTTC
NA TRBJ1-2 TRBD1 TRBV7-8 CASSPPGTARGYTF TGCGCCAGCAGCCCCCCCGGGACAGCCCGTGGCTACACCTTC
many TRBJ1-5 NA TRBV27 CASSGLGRQPQHF TGTGCCAGCAGTGGCCTCGGGCGGCAGCCCCAGCATTTT
many TRBJ2-5 NA TRBV7-6 CASSLSVQETQYF TGTGCCAGCAGCTTATCTGTTCAAGAGACCCAGTACTTC
many TRBJ1-1 TRBD1 TRBV2 CASTPGQGLEAFF TGTGCCAGCACCCCGGGACAGGGGCTTGAAGCTTTCTTT
many TRBJ2-2 NA TRBV30 CAWTLNTGELFF TGTGCCTGGACACTGAACACCGGGGAGCTGTTTTTT
NA TRBJ2-4 TRBD2 TRBV4-2 CASSQVLAGAVAKNIQYF TGTGCCAGCAGCCAAGTACTAGCGGGGGCCGTAGCCAAAAACATTCAGTACTTC
NA TRBJ2-3 NA TRBV6-4 CASSDKETDTQYF TGTGCCAGCAGTGACAAAGAAACAGATACGCAGTATTTT
many TRBJ2-7 TRBD2 TRBV11-3 CASSLSRGENEQYF TGTGCCAGCAGCTTATCCCGGGGGGAGAACGAGCAGTACTTC
NA TRBJ2-5 NA TRBV2 CASSESTSQETQYF TGTGCCAGCAGTGAGTCGACATCCCAAGAGACCCAGTACTTC
many TRBJ1-3 TRBD1 TRBV12-3/TRBV12-4 CASSGTGSGNTIYF TGTGCCAGCAGTGGGACAGGCTCTGGAAACACCATATATTTT
many TRBJ2-7 TRBD2 TRBV4-1 CASSQPTSGADEQYF TGCGCCAGCAGCCAACCGACTAGCGGGGCCGACGAGCAGTACTTC
few TRBJ1-5 NA TRBV6-1 CASSVVENQPQHF TGTGCCAGCAGTGTCGTAGAAAATCAGCCCCAGCATTTT
many TRBJ1-4 NA TRBV7-3 CASSVSRGEKLFF TGTGCCAGCAGCGTTAGTCGGGGCGAAAAACTGTTTTTT
few TRBJ2-7 TRBD2 TRBV28 CASSSPVAISGGYSYEQYF TGTGCCAGCAGTTCTCCCGTGGCCATTAGCGGGGGATACTCCTACGAGCAGTACTTC
NA TRBJ1-5 NA TRBV19 CASTSVLSNQPQHF TGTGCCAGTACCAGCGTCCTTAGCAATCAGCCCCAGCATTTT
many TRBJ1-1 TRBD1 TRBV2 CASRGQMNTEAFF TGTGCCAGCAGGGGACAGATGAACACTGAAGCTTTCTTT
many TRBJ1-1 NA TRBV11-3 CASSLAGFGTEAFF TGTGCCAGCAGCTTAGCCGGGTTTGGAACTGAAGCTTTCTTT
many TRBJ1-5 NA TRBV4-2 CASSQGGVGRWNQPQHF TGTGCCAGCAGCCAAGGAGGGGTAGGGAGGTGGAATCAGCCCCAGCATTTT
many TRBJ2-7 NA TRBV7-3 CASSQQVTSEQYF TGTGCCAGCAGCCAACAGGTTACCAGTGAGCAGTACTTC
many TRBJ1-5 NA TRBV10-1 CASSESGGGPGNQPQHF TGCGCCAGCAGTGAGTCGGGGGGGGGCCCAGGGAATCAGCCCCAGCATTTT
many TRBJ1-5 NA TRBV19 CASSMEGRMWIWDQPQHF TGTGCCAGTAGTATGGAGGGCAGGATGTGGATATGGGATCAGCCCCAGCATTTT
many TRBJ2-7 NA TRBV27 CASSPHGSYEQYF TGTGCCAGCAGCCCCCATGGCTCATACGAGCAGTACTTC
many TRBJ2-7 NA TRBV30 CAWRGRGTTYEQYF TGTGCCTGGAGGGGCCGCGGGACAACCTACGAGCAGTACTTC
NA TRBJ1-2 NA TRBV7-2 CASSGRVYGYTF TGTGCCAGCAGCGGCAGGGTTTACGGCTACACCTTC
many TRBJ1-2 NA TRBV3-1 CASSQVTANYGYTF TGTGCCAGCAGCCAAGTGACAGCTAACTATGGCTACACCTTC
many TRBJ1-1 NA TRBV27 CASSPGGASTEAFF TGTGCCAGCAGTCCCGGGGGAGCCAGCACTGAAGCTTTCTTT
many TRBJ2-7 NA TRBV15 CATSRDRDEQYF TGTGCCACCAGCAGAGATAGAGACGAGCAGTACTTC
NA TRBJ2-7 TRBD1 TRBV6-5 CATVNAGTGSYEQYF TGTGCCACCGTTAATGCCGGGACAGGGTCCTACGAGCAGTACTTC
NA TRBJ2-2 NA TRBV7-9 CASSSQTTGFGELFF TGTGCCAGCAGCTCCCAGACGACAGGTTTCGGGGAGCTGTTTTTT
NA TRBJ1-1 NA TRBV28 CASSHSKGILNTEAFF TGTGCCAGCAGTCATTCGAAAGGGATACTCAACACTGAAGCTTTCTTT
many TRBJ1-2 NA TRBV10-3 CAISETGNYGYTF TGTGCCATCAGTGAAACAGGGAACTATGGCTACACCTTC
few TRBJ2-7 TRBD2 TRBV3-1 CASSQEGPHLAGAHYEQYF TGTGCCAGCAGCCAAGAGGGTCCCCATCTAGCGGGGGCCCACTACGAGCAGTACTTC
many TRBJ2-2 NA TRBV10-3 CAIRGTGELFF TGTGCCATCAGGGGGACAGGGGAGCTGTTTTTT
many TRBJ1-2 NA TRBV12-3/TRBV12-4 CASSVRGVNYGYTF TGTGCCAGCAGCGTCCGGGGGGTTAACTATGGCTACACCTTC
many TRBJ2-7 TRBD2 TRBV6-1 CASSEEGGGSYEQYF TGTGCCAGCAGTGAAGAAGGCGGGGGCTCCTACGAGCAGTACTTC
NA TRBJ2-5 NA TRBV2 CASSLHNTGIETQYF TGTGCCAGCAGCCTCCACAATACGGGAATAGAGACCCAGTACTTC
few TRBJ2-2 TRBD2 TRBV6-1 CASRRSGGASNTGEPFF TGTGCCAGCAGGAGAAGCGGGGGGGCCTCAAACACCGGGGAGCCGTTTTTT
many TRBJ1-5 NA TRBV5-1 CASSLGSGANQPQHF TGCGCCAGCAGCTTGGGTTCCGGGGCTAATCAGCCCCAGCATTTT